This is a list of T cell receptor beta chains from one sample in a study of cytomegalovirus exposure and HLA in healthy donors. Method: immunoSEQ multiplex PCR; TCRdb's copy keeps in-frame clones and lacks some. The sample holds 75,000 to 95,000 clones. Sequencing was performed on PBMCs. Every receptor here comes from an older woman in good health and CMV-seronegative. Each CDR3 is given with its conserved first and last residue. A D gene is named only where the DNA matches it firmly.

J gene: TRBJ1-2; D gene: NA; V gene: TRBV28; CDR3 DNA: TGTGCCAGCAGTTTTCAGGGGAACCCCTATGGCTACACCTTC; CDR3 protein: CASSFQGNPYGYTF
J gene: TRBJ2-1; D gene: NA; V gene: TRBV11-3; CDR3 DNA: TGTGCCAGCAGCTCTCAGGGGACCTACAATGAGCAGTTCTTC; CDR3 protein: CASSSQGTYNEQFF
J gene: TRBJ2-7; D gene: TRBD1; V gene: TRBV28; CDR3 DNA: TGTGCCAGCAGTTTGTCTAACAGGGGACGTAGGTTCCGCTACGAGCAGTACTTC; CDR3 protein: CASSLSNRGRRFRYEQYF
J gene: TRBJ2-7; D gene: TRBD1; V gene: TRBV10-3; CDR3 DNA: TGTGCCATCAACCCGGGACAGGGCCACGAGCAGTACTTC; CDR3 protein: CAINPGQGHEQYF
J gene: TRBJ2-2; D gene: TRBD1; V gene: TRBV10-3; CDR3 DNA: TGTGCCATCTCCCACCAAGGACAGGGGGCAGTCGGGGAGCTGTTTTTT; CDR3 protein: CAISHQGQGAVGELFF
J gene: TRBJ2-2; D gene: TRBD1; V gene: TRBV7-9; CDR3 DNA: TGTGCCAGCAGTCCCACAGGGGCCAACACCGGGGAGCTGTTTTTT; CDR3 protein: CASSPTGANTGELFF
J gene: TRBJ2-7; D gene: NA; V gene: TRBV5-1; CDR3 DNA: TGCGCCAGCAGCGGCGAGGGCTGGCCCTACGAGCAGTACTTC; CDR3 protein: CASSGEGWPYEQYF
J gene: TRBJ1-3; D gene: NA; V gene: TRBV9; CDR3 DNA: TGTGCCAGCAGCCAAACCACGACAGGCGCCTCTGGAAACACCATATATTTT; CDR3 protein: CASSQTTTGASGNTIYF
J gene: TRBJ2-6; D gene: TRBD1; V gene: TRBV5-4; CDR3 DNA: TGTGCCAGCAACACACAGGGGAGAGGGGCCAACGTCCTGACTTTC; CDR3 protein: CASNTQGRGANVLTF
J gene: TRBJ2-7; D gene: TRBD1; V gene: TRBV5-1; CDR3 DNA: TGCGCCAGCAGCTTGGGAACAGGGGCTATATTATACGAGCAGTACTTC; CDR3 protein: CASSLGTGAILYEQYF
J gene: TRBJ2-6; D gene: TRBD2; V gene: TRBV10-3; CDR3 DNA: TGTGCCATCGGCTCAGGTAGCGGGAGAGAAGCTGGGGCCAACGTCCTGACTTTC; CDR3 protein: CAIGSGSGREAGANVLTF
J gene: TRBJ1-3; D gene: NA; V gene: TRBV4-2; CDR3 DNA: TGTGCCAGCAGCCAAGGCGACGAATTCGGGGTCTCTGGAAACACCATATATTTT; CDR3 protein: CASSQGDEFGVSGNTIYF
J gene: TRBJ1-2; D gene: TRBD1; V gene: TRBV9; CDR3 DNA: TGTGCCAGCAGCGTCGAGGGGACAGCAAACTATGGCTACACCTTC; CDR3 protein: CASSVEGTANYGYTF
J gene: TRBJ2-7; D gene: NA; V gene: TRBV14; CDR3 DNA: TGTGCCAGCAGCCTCACTGATACCTACGAGCAGTACTTC; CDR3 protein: CASSLTDTYEQYF
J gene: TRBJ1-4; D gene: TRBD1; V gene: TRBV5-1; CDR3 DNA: TGCGCCAGCAGCACGGGACAGACTAATGAAAAACTGTTTTTT; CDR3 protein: CASSTGQTNEKLFF
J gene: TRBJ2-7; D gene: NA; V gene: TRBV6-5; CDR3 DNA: TGTGCCAGCAGTTACCAGGGGCTCCTGAGCTCCTACGAGCAGTACTTC; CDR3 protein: CASSYQGLLSSYEQYF
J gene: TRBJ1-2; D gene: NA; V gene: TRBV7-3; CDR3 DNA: TGTCAGGGGATTTATGGCTACACCTTC; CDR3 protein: CQGIYGYTF
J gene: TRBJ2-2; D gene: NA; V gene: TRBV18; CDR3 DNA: TGTGCCAGCTCAGCTGACAGCTTCGGGGAGCTGTTTTTT; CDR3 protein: CASSADSFGELFF
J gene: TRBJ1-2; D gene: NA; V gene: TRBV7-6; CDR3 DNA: TGTGCCAGCAGCCCCTCGGGGGGGGGCGGCGGCTACACCTTC; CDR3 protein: CASSPSGGGGGYTF
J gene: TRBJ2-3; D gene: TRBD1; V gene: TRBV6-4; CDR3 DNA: TGTGCCAGCAGTGACGGAACAGGGGGCACAGATACGCAGTATTTT; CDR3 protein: CASSDGTGGTDTQYF
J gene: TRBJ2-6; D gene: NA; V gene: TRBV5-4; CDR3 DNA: TGTGCCAGCAGCTTGGAACTAGCTGGGGCCAACGTCCTGACTTTC; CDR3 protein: CASSLELAGANVLTF
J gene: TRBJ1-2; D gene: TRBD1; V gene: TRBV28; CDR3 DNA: TGTGCCAGCAGTTTTCTGCTGGGACAGGGGTGGACTGAGGATGGCTACACCTTC; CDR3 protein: CASSFLLGQGWTEDGYTF
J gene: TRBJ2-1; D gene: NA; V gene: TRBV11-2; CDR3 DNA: TGTGCCAGCAGCTTCCTAGAATTGGCCCTCAATGAGCAGTTCTTC; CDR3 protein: CASSFLELALNEQFF
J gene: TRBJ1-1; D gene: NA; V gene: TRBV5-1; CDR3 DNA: TGCGCCAGCATGACTACCATGAACACTGAAGCTTTCTTT; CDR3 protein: CASMTTMNTEAFF
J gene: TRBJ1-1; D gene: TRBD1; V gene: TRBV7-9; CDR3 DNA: TGTGCCAGCAGATCGGACAGGGGTTTTGAGGAGGCTTTCTTT; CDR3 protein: CASRSDRGFEEAFF
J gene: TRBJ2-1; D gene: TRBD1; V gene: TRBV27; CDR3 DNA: TGTGCCACGCAGCCTAAGACAGGGGAAAGCTCCTACAATGAGCAGTTCTTC; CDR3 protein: CATQPKTGESSYNEQFF
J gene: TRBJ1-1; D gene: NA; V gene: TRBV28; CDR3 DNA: TGTGCCAGCAGTTCCCTGGGCGTTATGAACACTGAAGCTTTCTTT; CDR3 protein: CASSSLGVMNTEAFF
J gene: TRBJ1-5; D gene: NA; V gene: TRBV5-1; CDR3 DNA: TGCGCCAGCAGCTTGGTTCCAGGGTTGGGTCAGCCCCAGCATTTT; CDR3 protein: CASSLVPGLGQPQHF